The TCR beta chain described here comes from a study of cytomegalovirus exposure and HLA in healthy donors. This CDR3 region has 16 residues. Germline CDR1 is MNHEY and CDR2 is SMNVEV (reference sequence). Trimming cost V 7 bases and J 6 bases; bases outside gene matches: 14. With respect to this clone: What it binds is unknown.

Use of 60 Vbeta and 13 Jbeta primers characterized the PCR. Per the study methods: A follow-up analysis tallied 86 million or so unique TCR beta chains, roughly 11 million shared. Here immunoSEQ multiplex PCR was the method, and the copy in TCRdb shows in-frame clones only, minus some. V and J calls and clone size come straight from that table; D and trimming were deduced from the DNA. This table holds about 89,000 clones, 75% to 90% found once. Findings of the study overall: A further, later analysis showed that HLA-associated TCR beta chains (compared with equally common others) were more clonally expanded. Analyses of presence/absence relied on an assumption of roughly uniform sequencing depth across donors.

This TCR derives from a man aged 35 to 55 in good health and CMV-seropositive. Sequenced input: PBMCs. The chain links TRBV27 to TRBJ1-1, with TRBD1 matching 10 bases. This CDR3 reads CASMDRGLELGAEAFF. The CDR3 coding sequence is TGTGCCAGCATGGACAGGGGGTTAGAACTGGGCGCTGAAGCTTTCTTT.